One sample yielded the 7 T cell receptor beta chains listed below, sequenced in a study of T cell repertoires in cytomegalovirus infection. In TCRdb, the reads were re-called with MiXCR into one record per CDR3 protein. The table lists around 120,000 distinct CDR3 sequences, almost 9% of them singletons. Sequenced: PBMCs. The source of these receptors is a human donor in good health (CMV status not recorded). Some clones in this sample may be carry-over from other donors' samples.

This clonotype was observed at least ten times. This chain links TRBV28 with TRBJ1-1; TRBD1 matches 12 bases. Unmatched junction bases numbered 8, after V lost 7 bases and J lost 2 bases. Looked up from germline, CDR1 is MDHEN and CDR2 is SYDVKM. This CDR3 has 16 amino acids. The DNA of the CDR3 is TGTGCCAGCACCCTGTCCGGGACAGGGGGCAACACTGAAGCTTTCTTT. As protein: CASTLSGTGGNTEAFF. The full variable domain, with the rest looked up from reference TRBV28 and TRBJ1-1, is DVKVTQSSRYLVKRTGEKVFLECVQDMDHENMFWYRQDPGLGLRLIYFSYDVKMKEKGDIPEGYSVSREKKERFSLILESASTNQTSMYLCASTLSGTGGNTEAFFGQGTRLTVV.

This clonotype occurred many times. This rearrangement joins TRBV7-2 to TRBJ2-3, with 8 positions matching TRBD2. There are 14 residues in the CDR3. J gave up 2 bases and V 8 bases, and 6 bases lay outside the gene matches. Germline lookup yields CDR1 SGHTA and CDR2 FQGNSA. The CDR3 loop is CASRGGSNTDTQYF. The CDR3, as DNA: TGTGCCAGCCGCGGGGGGAGCAACACAGATACGCAGTATTTT.

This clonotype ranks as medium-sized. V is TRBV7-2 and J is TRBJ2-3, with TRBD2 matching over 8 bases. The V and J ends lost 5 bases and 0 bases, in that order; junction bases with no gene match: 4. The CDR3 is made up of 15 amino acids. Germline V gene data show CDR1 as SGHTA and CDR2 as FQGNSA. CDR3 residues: CASSRGGQSTDTQYF. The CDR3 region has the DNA TGTGCCAGCAGCCGCGGGGGGCAGAGCACAGATACGCAGTATTTT.

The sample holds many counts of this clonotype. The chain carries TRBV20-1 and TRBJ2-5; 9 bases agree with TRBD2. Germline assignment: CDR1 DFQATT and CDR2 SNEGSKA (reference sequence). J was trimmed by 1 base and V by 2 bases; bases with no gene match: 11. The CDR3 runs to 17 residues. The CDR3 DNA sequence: TGCAGTGCTAGACTGCCTAGCGGGGAGATTCTCCAAGAGACCCAGTACTTC. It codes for CSARLPSGEILQETQYF.

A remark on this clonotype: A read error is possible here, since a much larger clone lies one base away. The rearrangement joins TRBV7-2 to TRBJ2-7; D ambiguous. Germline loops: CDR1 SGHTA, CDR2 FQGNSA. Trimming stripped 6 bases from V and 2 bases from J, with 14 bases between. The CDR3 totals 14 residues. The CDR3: CTSSSSRAAYEQYF. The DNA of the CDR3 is TGTACCAGCAGTTCCAGCAGAGCTGCCTACGAGCAGTACTTC.

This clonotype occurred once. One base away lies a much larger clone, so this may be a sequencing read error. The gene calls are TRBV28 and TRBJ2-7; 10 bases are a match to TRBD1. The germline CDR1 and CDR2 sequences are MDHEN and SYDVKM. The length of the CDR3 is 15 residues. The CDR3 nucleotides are TGTGCCAGCACCTCTCCGGGACAGGGGTCCTACGAGCAGTCCTTC. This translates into CASTSPGQGSYEQSF.

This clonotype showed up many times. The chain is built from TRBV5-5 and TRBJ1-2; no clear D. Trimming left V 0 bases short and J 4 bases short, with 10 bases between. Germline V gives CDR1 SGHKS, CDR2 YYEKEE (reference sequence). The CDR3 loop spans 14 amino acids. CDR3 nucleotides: TGTGCCAGCAGCTTGGAACTGTCTATCTATGGCTACACCTTC. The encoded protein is CASSLELSIYGYTF.